This TCR beta chain is from a study of Graves' ophthalmopathy and Graves' hyperthyroidism. Study conclusions and caveats: Most thyroid-expanded clonotypes exceeding 0.001 frequency were also found in blood.

The sequenced template was RNA, covering the TCR beta CDR3 region. HTBI primers were used in a first-round RT-PCR, which preceded a second-round multiplex PCR. TCRdb itself ran the multiplex PCR reads through MiXCR, one entry per CDR3 protein. This sample has about 400,000 distinct CDR3 sequences, with 20% to 25% found just once. Diagnostic conclusions were grounded in clinical symptoms, serum thyroxine, TRAb, thyroid ultrasound and orbital computed tomography. As the starting material, roughly 9.7 ml of fresh peripheral blood yielded the PBMCs. This clonotype has only a few counts. The antigen remains undetermined. The germline V and J ends were trimmed by 1 base and 4 bases, with 14 bases remaining between them. This CDR3 is built from 15 residues. From germline, CDR1 is SGHRS and CDR2 YFSETQ.

This receptor was identified in a woman in her late teens or twenties with stable Graves' hyperthyroidism. The sequenced sample was peripheral blood. The chain is built from TRBV5-1 and TRBJ1-2; maybe TRBD1 (6 bases). The CDR3 sequence is CASSLLTGGGYGYTF. CDR3 DNA sequence: TGCGCCAGCAGCTTGTTGACAGGAGGGGGCTATGGCTACACCTTC.